This T cell receptor beta chain was captured by sequencing in a study of metastatic and nonmetastatic thyroid tumors. This clone occurred many times. This clone may be a read error of a much larger clone one base away. The CDR3 does not end in the conserved phenylalanine or tryptophan, so this is likely a read error. The CDR3 loop spans 13 amino acids. The ends were cut back, 7 bases at V and 6 bases at J, with 15 bases in the middle. Germline assignment: CDR1 MNHNS and CDR2 SASEGT. Study processing details: Researchers built a distant-metastasis classifier for papillary thyroid cancer that drew on CDR3 differences across clinicopathological groups. From the PCR reads, TCRdb re-called clones with MiXCR. TCRdb assigned the V and J calls; the authors' analysis was not used. The sample holds approximately 22,000 clones, around 16% seen once. No patient received treatment before thyroid surgery.

The chain couples TRBV6-1 to TRBJ1-1; D is unclear. Sequenced input: tumor tissue. The clonotype originates from a female donor with papillary thyroid cancer or a benign thyroid nodule (not recorded which). Some clones in this sample may be carry-over from other donors' samples. Written as DNA, the CDR3 is TGTGCCAGCAATCTGAACGGGGTCGCTGAAGCTTTCTCT. Translating it yields CASNLNGVAEAFS.